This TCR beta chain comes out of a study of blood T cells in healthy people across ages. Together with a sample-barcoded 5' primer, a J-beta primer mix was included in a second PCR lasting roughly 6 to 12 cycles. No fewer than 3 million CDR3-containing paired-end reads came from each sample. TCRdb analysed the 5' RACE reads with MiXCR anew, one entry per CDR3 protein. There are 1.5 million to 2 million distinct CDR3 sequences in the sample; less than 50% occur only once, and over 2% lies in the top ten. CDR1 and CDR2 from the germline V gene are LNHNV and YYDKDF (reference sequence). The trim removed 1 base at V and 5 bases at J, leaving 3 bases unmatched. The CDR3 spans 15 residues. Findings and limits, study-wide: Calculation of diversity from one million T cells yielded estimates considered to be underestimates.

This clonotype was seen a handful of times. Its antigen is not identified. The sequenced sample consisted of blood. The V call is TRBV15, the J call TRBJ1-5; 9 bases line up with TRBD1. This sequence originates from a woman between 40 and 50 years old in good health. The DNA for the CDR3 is TGTGCCACCAGCAGAGGGGACAGGGAGCATCAGCCCCAGCATTTT. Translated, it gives CATSRGDREHQPQHF.